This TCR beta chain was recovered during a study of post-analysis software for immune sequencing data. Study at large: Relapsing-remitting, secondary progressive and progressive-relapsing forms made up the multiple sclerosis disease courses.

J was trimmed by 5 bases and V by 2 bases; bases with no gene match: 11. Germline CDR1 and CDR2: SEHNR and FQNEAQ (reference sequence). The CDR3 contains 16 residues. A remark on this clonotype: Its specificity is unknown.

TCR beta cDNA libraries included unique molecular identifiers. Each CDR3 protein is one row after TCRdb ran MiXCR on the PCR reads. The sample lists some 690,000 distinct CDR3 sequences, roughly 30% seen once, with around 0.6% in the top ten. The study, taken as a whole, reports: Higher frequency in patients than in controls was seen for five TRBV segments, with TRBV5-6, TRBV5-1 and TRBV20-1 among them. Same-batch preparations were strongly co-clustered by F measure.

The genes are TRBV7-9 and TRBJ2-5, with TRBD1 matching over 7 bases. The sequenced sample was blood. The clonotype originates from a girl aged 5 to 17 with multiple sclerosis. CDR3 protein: CASSLLRQGVRETQYF. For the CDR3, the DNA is TGTGCCAGCAGCTTACTTAGACAGGGCGTCAGGGAGACCCAGTACTTC.